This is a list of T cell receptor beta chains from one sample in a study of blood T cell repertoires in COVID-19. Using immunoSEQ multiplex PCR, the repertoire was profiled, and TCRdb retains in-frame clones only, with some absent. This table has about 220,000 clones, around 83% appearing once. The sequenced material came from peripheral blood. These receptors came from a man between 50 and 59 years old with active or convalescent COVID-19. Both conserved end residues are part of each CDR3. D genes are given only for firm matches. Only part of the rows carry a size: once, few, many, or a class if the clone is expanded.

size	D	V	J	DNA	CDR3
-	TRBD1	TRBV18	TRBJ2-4	TGTGCCAGCTCACCCGGGACAGGGAGCGGCATTCAGTACTTC	CASSPGTGSGIQYF
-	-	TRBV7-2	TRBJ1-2	TGTGCCAGCAGCCCTATGGCAGGGGTGGGCTATGGCTACACCTTC	CASSPMAGVGYGYTF
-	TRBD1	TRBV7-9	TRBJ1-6	TGTGCCAGCAGCTTCGACAGGGGAAATTCACCCCTCCACTTT	CASSFDRGNSPLHF
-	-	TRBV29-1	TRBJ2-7	TGCAGCGTTGAGAGGCAGGGCAACTACGAGCAGTACTTC	CSVERQGNYEQYF
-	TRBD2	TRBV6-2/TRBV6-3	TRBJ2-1	TGTGCCAGCAGCCGGTGGGGGGGATCTCCACTCTACAATGAGCAGTTCTTC	CASSRWGGSPLYNEQFF
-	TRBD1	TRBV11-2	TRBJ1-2	TGTGCCAGCAGCTTGGCAGGGGGGCTAGATGGCTACACCTTC	CASSLAGGLDGYTF
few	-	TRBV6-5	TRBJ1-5	TGTGCCAGCAGCCTAACTACTCAGCCCCAGCATTTT	CASSLTTQPQHF
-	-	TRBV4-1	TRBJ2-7	TGCGCCAGCAGCCAAGGGTCTAGCATAGAGTCCTACGAGCAGTACTTC	CASSQGSSIESYEQYF
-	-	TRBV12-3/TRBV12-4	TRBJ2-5	TGTGCCAGCAGTCACAGCTGGGAGACCCAGTACTTC	CASSHSWETQYF
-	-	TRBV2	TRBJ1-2	TGTGCCAGCAGTGAGTACACCTTCTACACCTTC	CASSEYTFYTF
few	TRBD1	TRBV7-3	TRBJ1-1	TGTGCCAGCAGCGACTCAGGGGGCTTGTACACTGAAGCTTTCTTT	CASSDSGGLYTEAFF
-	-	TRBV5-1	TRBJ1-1	TGCGCCACAGCTTCGGGGGGCGCACGAAATGAAGCTTTCTTT	CATASGGARNEAFF
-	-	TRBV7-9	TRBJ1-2	TGTGCCAGCAGCTTAGAGGGTGGTTTGACAGCGCGCTTC	CASSLEGGLTARF
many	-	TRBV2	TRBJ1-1	TGTGCCAGCAGTGAAGCGTCCGTGAACACTGAAGCTTTCTTT	CASSEASVNTEAFF
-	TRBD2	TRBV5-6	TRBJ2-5	TGTGCCAGCAGCCGGTTTAGCGGGAGAGGGACAGAGACCCAGTACTTC	CASSRFSGRGTETQYF
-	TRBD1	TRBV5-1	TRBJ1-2	TGCGCCAGCAGCTTGGCCGGGACAGGGTACGACTATGGCTACACCTTC	CASSLAGTGYDYGYTF
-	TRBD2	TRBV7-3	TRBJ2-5	TGTGCCAGCAGCTTTAAGAAGGGAAAGACTAGCCCATACCAAGAGACCCAGTACTTC	CASSFKKGKTSPYQETQYF
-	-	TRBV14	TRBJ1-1	TGTGCCAGCAGCCAGACCCAAGGGAGGCCTGAAGCTTTCTTT	CASSQTQGRPEAFF
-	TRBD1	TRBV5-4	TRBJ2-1	TGTGCCAGCAGCACTGGGACAGGGCTCCCCTACAATGAGCAGTTCTTC	CASSTGTGLPYNEQFF
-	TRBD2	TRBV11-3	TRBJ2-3	TGTGCCAGCAGCGCGGGGGGGACTAGCGGATACACAGATACGCAGTATTTT	CASSAGGTSGYTDTQYF
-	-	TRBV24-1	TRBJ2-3	TGTGCCACCAGTGACCGCAGGGGCCTCACAGATACGCAGTATTTT	CATSDRRGLTDTQYF
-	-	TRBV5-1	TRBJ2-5	TGCGCCAGCAGCTTCCGGGAGATCGGGGAGACCCAGTACTTC	CASSFREIGETQYF
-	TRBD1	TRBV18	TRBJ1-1	TGTGCCAGCTCACCACAGACAGGGTCGGACACTGAAGCTTTCTTT	CASSPQTGSDTEAFF
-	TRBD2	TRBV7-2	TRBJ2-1	TGTGCCAGCAGCTTAGGACTAGCGCCCTCGTACAATGAGCAGTTCTTC	CASSLGLAPSYNEQFF
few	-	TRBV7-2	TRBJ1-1	TGTGCCAGCAGCTTAGCGTGGGGACTCGACACTGAAGCTTTCTTT	CASSLAWGLDTEAFF
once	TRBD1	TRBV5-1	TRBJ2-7	TGCGCCAGCAGCCAGGGACAGGGGGCCTCCGAGCAGTACTTC	CASSQGQGASEQYF